The clone carrying this TCR beta chain has more than one count but fewer than ten. Its specificity is not known. Losses at the gene ends were 5 bases for V and 5 bases for J; bases not matched to a gene: 9. CDR3 size: 15 residues. The germline V gene has CDR1 SGHTA and CDR2 FQGNSA. The sample belongs to a study of naive and memory T cell subsets. The beta constant-region primer was an equimolar mix of two oligonucleotides covering TRBC1 and TRBC2. The ligated cDNA underwent four PCR rounds using SP2 and nested alpha and beta constant-region primers. Using its own MiXCR run on the UMI-ligation and nested PCR reads, TCRdb lists one record per CDR3 protein. The sample records 120,000 to 150,000 distinct CDR3 sequences, more than 15% being singletons. General study findings and limits: A few larger clonotypes appeared in naive repertoires, especially CD8, possibly memory cells re-expressing CD45RA. RNA-based TCR counts may shift with T cell activation and differentiation.

Sequencing input: naive CD4+ T cells from blood. The rearrangement uses TRBV7-2 and TRBJ2-5, with 9 bases that match TRBD1. The sequence derives from a human donor in good health. CDR3 loop: CASSANRGRGETQYF. The DNA for the CDR3 is TGTGCCAGCAGCGCCAACAGGGGGCGCGGGGAGACCCAGTACTTC. Full variable domain (remainder filled in from reference TRBV7-2 and TRBJ2-5): GAGVSQSPSNKVTEKGKDVELRCDPISGHTALYWYRQSLGQGLEFLIYFQGNSAPDKSGLPSDRFSAERTGGSVSTLTIQRTQQEDSAVYLCASSANRGRGETQYFGPGTRLLVL.